This T cell receptor beta chain came from a study of blood T cell repertoires in COVID-19. In the study overall: There were acute and convalescent COVID-19 samples, and they came from the United States, Italy and Spain.

Trimming left V 3 bases short and J 8 bases short, with 23 bases between. The CDR3 has 16 amino acids. The germline V gene has CDR1 SGHRS and CDR2 YFSETQ. Participants had their cohort set by participant-reported clinical history. Source study methods: Using reference gene primer amplification, nucleated cell counts were estimated. Profiling relied on immunoSEQ multiplex PCR, and the TCRdb table lists in-frame clones only, not all of them. V, J and clone size reflect that table, while D and trimming were determined from the DNA. The sample has about 410,000 clones, less than 95% seen once; the top ten hold about 0.63%.

Sequenced sample: PBMCs or T cells enriched from blood (not recorded which). The rearrangement uses TRBV5-1 and TRBJ1-2, with D possibly matching TRBD1 (5 bases). This TCR was sampled from a man between 18 and 29 years old who had recovered from COVID-19. CDR3 in amino acids: CASSSQSSWGDAGYTF. CDR3 DNA: TGCGCCAGCAGCTCCCAAAGTTCGTGGGGGGACGCCGGCTACACCTTC.